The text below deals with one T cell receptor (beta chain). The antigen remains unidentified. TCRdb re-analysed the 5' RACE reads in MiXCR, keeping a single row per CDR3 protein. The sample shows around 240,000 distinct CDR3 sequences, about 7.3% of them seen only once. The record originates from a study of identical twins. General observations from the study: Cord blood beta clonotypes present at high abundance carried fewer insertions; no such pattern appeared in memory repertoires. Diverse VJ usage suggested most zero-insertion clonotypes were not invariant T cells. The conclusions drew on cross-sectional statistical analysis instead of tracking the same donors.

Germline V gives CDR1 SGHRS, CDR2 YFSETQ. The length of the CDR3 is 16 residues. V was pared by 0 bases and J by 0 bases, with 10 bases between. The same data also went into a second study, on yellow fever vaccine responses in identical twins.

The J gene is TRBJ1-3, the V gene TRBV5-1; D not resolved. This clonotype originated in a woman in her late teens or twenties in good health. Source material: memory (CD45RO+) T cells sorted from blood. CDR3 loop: CASSLGAANSGNTIYF. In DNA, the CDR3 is TGCGCCAGCAGCTTGGGGGCAGCCAACTCTGGAAACACCATATATTTT.